A selection of T cell receptor beta chains follows, all from one sample in a study of blood T cell repertoires in COVID-19. Produced via immunoSEQ multiplex PCR; TCRdb's table is partial and in-frame only. Among 55,000 to 75,000 clones listed, 73% were seen once. Sequencing was done on a sample of peripheral blood. Source of these receptors: a man in his sixties with acute or convalescent COVID-19. CDR3s leave out the opening cysteine and the closing phenylalanine or tryptophan.

J gene | V gene | CDR3 protein
TRBJ2-1 | TRBV30 | AWSTLAGVRNEQF
TRBJ1-2 | TRBV5-4 | ASSIFSGTGSVPYGYT
TRBJ2-5 | TRBV18 | ASSPRSGVQETQY
TRBJ2-3 | TRBV5-1 | ASSPNPGGSTDTQY
TRBJ2-7 | TRBV27 | ASSPGQIDYEQY
TRBJ2-2 | TRBV10-2 | ASLENTGRGELF
TRBJ2-3 | TRBV3-1/TRBV3-2 | ASSQEAGGATDTQY
TRBJ2-5 | TRBV27 | ASSLSAWYQETQY
TRBJ2-7 | TRBV6-6 | ASTQTRTYEQY
TRBJ2-5 | TRBV19 | ASSPAGAETQY
TRBJ1-1 | TRBV6-1 | ASSETAREVMNTEAF
TRBJ1-6 | TRBV25-1 | ASSDPRTGDNSPLH
TRBJ1-2 | TRBV18 | ASSPVAGRTGATHGYT
TRBJ1-6 | TRBV9 | ASSVAAINSPLH
TRBJ1-2 | TRBV6-5 | ASSPRGREGAGYT
TRBJ2-3 | TRBV12-3/TRBV12-4 | ATGTSSTDTQY
TRBJ1-4 | TRBV5-4 | ASSLDRGNEKLF
TRBJ1-2 | TRBV18 | ASSPGQYYGYT
TRBJ1-2 | TRBV3-1/TRBV3-2 | ASSQDPDAFYGYT
TRBJ1-6 | TRBV2 | ARNGDYRSSYNSPLH
TRBJ2-5 | TRBV7-8 | ATRGGYDQETQY
TRBJ1-1 | TRBV10-1 | ASSASAEHTEAF
TRBJ1-6 | TRBV7-9 | ASSSSFSGAYSPLH
TRBJ2-3 | TRBV7-3 | ASSLLPTTSSTDTQY
TRBJ1-1 | TRBV5-4 | ASSLDPGEVGEAF
TRBJ1-2 | TRBV6-5 | ASSYFDRGAYGYT
TRBJ2-5 | TRBV11-3 | ASSSGQEGETQY
TRBJ2-3 | TRBV9 | ASSSTGWGTDTQY
TRBJ2-5 | TRBV3-1/TRBV3-2 | ASSQVGGAETQY
TRBJ1-1 | TRBV4-1 | ASSQQGRTGAEAF
TRBJ1-1 | TRBV5-6 | ASSLVGGSDTEAF
TRBJ1-1 | TRBV7-2 | ASSPRFDTEAF
TRBJ2-5 | TRBV19 | ASSTGQGKETQY
TRBJ2-7 | TRBV5-1 | ASSLVGRDYEQY
TRBJ1-5 | TRBV6-2/TRBV6-3 | ASSMGTGLPQH
TRBJ2-2 | TRBV9 | ASGDNGRPGNTGELF
TRBJ1-5 | TRBV19 | ASGGQPYSNQPQH
TRBJ1-4 | TRBV27 | ASSPGQGWSNEKLF
TRBJ2-3 | TRBV2 | ASSSSGGASGTDTQY
TRBJ2-5 | TRBV11-1 | ASSSPGLVSETQY
TRBJ1-1 | TRBV28 | ASSLSLGGRNTEAF
TRBJ1-5 | TRBV25-1 | ASSGGFSNQPQH
TRBJ2-1 | TRBV24-1 | ATSEDGGAYNEQF
TRBJ1-1 | TRBV6-5 | ASSYGRPHEAF
TRBJ2-2 | TRBV5-1 | ASSLASGRGELF
TRBJ1-1 | TRBV6-1 | ASSDTGTSEAF
TRBJ2-3 | TRBV28 | ASSLGGDADTQY
TRBJ2-5 | TRBV28 | ASSLVQNQETQY